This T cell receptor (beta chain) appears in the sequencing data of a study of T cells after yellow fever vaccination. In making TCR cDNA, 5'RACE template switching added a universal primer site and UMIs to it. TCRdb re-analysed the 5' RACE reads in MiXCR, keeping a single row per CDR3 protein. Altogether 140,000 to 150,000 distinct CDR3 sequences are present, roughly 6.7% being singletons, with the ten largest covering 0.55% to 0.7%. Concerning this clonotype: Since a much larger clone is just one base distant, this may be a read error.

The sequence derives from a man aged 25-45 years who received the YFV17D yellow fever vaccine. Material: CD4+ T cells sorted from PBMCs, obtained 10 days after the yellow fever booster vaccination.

The DNA for the CDR3 is TGCAGCGTTGCCCCTGCGTGGGAGCAGTTCTTC. It specifies CSVAPAWEQFF. The chain links TRBV29-1 to TRBJ2-1; D not certain. Trimming shortened V by 4 bases and J by 10 bases, and 11 bases separated the two germline ends. The CDR3 loop spans 11 amino acids. From germline, CDR1 is SQVTM and CDR2 ANQGSEA.